The T cell receptor beta chain under discussion was sequenced for a study of T cells in Graves' hyperthyroidism and ophthalmopathy. V dropped 5 bases and J dropped 2; count of bases not matched to a gene: 4. The CDR3 contains 15 residues. The V gene's germline CDR1 is DFQATT and CDR2 SNEGSKA (reference sequence). In this sample, this clonotype turned up many times. The antigen is unknown. Study findings and constraints: Ophthalmopathy could be told apart from stable hyperthyroidism with a 13 V-J model.

Newly diagnosed patients aged 18 to 65 had hyperthyroidism of under 2 months' duration. Uncontrolled infection, other autoimmune disease, pregnancy or lactation excluded patients. Amplification of TCR beta CDR3 regions used RNA as the template. HTBI primers were employed in a first-round RT-PCR of the TCR CDR3. TCRdb processed the multiplex PCR reads anew with MiXCR; each CDR3 protein has one entry. The repertoire includes roughly 99,000 distinct CDR3 sequences, 16% of them detected once, and about 44% sits in the top ten. The source is a woman aged 45 to 65 with Graves' hyperthyroidism. The V gene is TRBV20-1, the J gene TRBJ1-4; 11 bases align to TRBD1. The sequenced sample was blood. The CDR3 here is CSASGQGATNEKLFF. CDR3 nucleotides: TGCAGTGCTTCCGGACAGGGGGCTACTAATGAAAAACTGTTTTTT.